A single sample is the source of the 30 T cell receptor beta chains below, sequenced in a study of blood T cell repertoires in COVID-19. Some clones are missing from TCRdb's copy, which holds only in-frame ones; the method was immunoSEQ multiplex PCR. The sample has about 51,000 clones, approximately 86% seen once. Sequenced input: peripheral blood. These receptors all stem from a man in his sixties with acute or convalescent COVID-19.

V gene TRBV5-4 combines with J gene TRBJ1-5; no firm D call. Germline V gene sequence: CDR1 SGHNT, CDR2 YYREEE (reference sequence). V was trimmed by 0 bases and J by 3 bases, leaving 7 bases between them. CDR3 length: 14 amino acids. Written as DNA, the CDR3 is TGTGCCAGCAGCTTGGACGGGATCAATCAGCCCCAGCATTTT. Its translation: CASSLDGINQPQHF.

This chain links TRBV5-4 with TRBJ2-2; D not certain. CDR1 and CDR2 from the germline V gene are SGHNT and YYREEE (reference sequence). Between the trimmed V and J ends, which lost 4 bases and 5 bases, there was a span of 15 bases. The CDR3 is 15 residues long. The CDR3 region has the DNA TGTGCCAGCAGCCCTCCGCCAGGCCGGACCGGGGAGCTGTTTTTT. Amino acids: CASSPPPGRTGELFF.

CDR3 in amino acids: CASSLDLVAKNIQYF. The DNA for the CDR3 is TGTGCCAGCAGCTTAGACCTAGTAGCCAAAAACATTCAGTACTTC. The chain recombines TRBV7-8 with TRBJ2-4; D is uncertain. Germline V gives CDR1 SGHVS, CDR2 FQNEAQ. Deletions cut 1 base from V and 0 bases from J, with 7 bases between. There are 15 residues in the CDR3.

The gene calls are TRBV2 and TRBJ2-3, with D possibly matching TRBD2 (6 bases). The germline CDR1 and CDR2 sequences are SNHLY and FYNNEI. The CDR3 contains 15 residues. The V gene lost 3 bases and the J gene lost 0 bases, with 10 bases spanning the gap. In nucleotides, the CDR3 is TGTGCCAGCAGTGACTGGCGGGAAAGCACAGATACGCAGTATTTT. Amino acid sequence: CASSDWRESTDTQYF.

J is TRBJ1-4 and V is TRBV3-1 (or the pseudogene TRBV3-2), with a weak D call TRBD1 (5 bases). The length of the CDR3 is 14 residues. CDR1 and CDR2 (germline): LGHDT, YNNKEL (reference sequence). The V end was cut by 1 base, the J end by 3 bases, with 6 bases between. In DNA form, the CDR3 reads TGTGCCAGCAGCCAAGTAGGGGCTAATGAAAAACTGTTTTTT. Amino acids: CASSQVGANEKLFF.

The chain is built from TRBV4-2 and TRBJ1-5; 8 nucleotides agree with TRBD1. Germline CDR1 LGHNA, CDR2 YNFKEQ. The CDR3 has 18 amino acids. J lost 4 bases, V lost 0 bases, and 11 bases had no gene match. This CDR3 is CASSQEWIRTGLNQPQHF. The CDR3 DNA reads as TGTGCCAGCAGCCAAGAATGGATCAGGACAGGGCTAAATCAGCCCCAGCATTTT.

The table lists this clone with a few counts. The V gene is TRBV12-3 or TRBV12-4, the J gene TRBJ2-7; tentative D call: TRBD2 (5 bases). V shed 6 bases and J shed 3 bases, with 12 bases lying between them. The CDR3 is made up of 13 amino acids. In DNA form, the CDR3 reads TGTGCCAGCAGCTTGGCCGAGGGCTACGAGCAGTACTTC. Its protein product is CASSLAEGYEQYF.

This clone was found once. This chain uses TRBV6-5 with TRBJ1-6; 10 nucleotides align to TRBD1. Per germline, CDR1 MNHEY and CDR2 SVGAGI. The CDR3 is made up of 15 amino acids. V trimming: 6 bases; J trimming: 7 bases; junction bases outside the gene matches: 6. CDR3 region: CASREGQGRNSPLHF. The CDR3 nucleotides are TGTGCCAGCAGGGAGGGACAGGGGAGGAATTCACCCCTCCACTTT.

The chain links TRBV7-9 to TRBJ2-5; unclear D gene. V shed 0 bases and J shed 5 bases, with 4 bases lying between them. This CDR3 region has 12 residues. Germline CDR1 is SEHNR and CDR2 is FQNEAQ (reference sequence). The CDR3 reads CASSLARETQYF. The DNA for the CDR3 is TGTGCCAGCAGCTTAGCGCGGGAGACCCAGTACTTC.

The gene calls are TRBV28 and TRBJ1-1; possible D gene TRBD1, 5 bases. There are 13 residues in the CDR3. CDR1 MDHEN and CDR2 SYDVKM come from the germline V gene. The V end was cut by 8 bases, the J end by 0 bases, with 10 bases between. The CDR3 coding sequence is TGTGCCAGCTTGGGGGGTCTGAACACTGAAGCTTTCTTT. Protein: CASLGGLNTEAFF.

The chain has TRBV5-1 and TRBJ2-6; the D gene is possibly TRBD2 (5 bases). CDR1 is SGHRS and CDR2 is YFSETQ in the germline V gene. The CDR3 totals 16 residues. Trimming took off 5 bases at V and 0 bases at J, with 12 bases between the two ends. Here the CDR3 DNA reads TGCGCCAGCAGTACTAGTTTGGTCTCTGGGGCCAACGTCCTGACTTTC. It yields the protein CASSTSLVSGANVLTF.

The chain employs TRBV10-2 and TRBJ1-4, with TRBD1 matching over 8 bases. CDR1 is WSHSY and CDR2 is SAAADI in the germline V gene. The CDR3 spans 14 residues. Germline trimming cut 10 bases from V and 14 bases from J; bases unmatched to any gene: 18. CDR3 in amino acids: CATGQGNSLGRLFF. The CDR3 nucleotides are TGCGCCACAGGACAGGGAAATTCTCTTGGGAGGCTGTTTTTT.

The chain has TRBV6-5 and TRBJ2-3; 8 bases line up with TRBD2. CDR3 size: 14 residues. The germline CDR1 and CDR2 sequences are MNHEY and SVGAGI. Trimming cost V 5 bases and J 3 bases; bases outside gene matches: 4. CDR3 DNA sequence: TGTGCCAGCAGTCGGGGGGGCTTAACAGATACGCAGTATTTT. This gives the protein CASSRGGLTDTQYF.

This chain uses TRBV3-1 (or the pseudogene TRBV3-2) with TRBJ1-2; D might be TRBD1 (6 bases). Trimming pared 6 bases from V and 2 bases from J, leaving 13 bases between. The CDR3 loop spans 14 amino acids. Germline V CDR1 and CDR2: LGHDT, YNNKEL (reference sequence). This CDR3 is CASRRQGKNYGYTF. CDR3 bases: TGTGCCAGCAGGCGGCAGGGGAAAAACTATGGCTACACCTTC.

V gene TRBV7-6 combines with J gene TRBJ2-3; the match to TRBD2 covers 11 bases. There are 15 residues in the CDR3. Trimming took 6 bases from V and 4 from J; bases not matched to a gene: 6. Germline V CDR1 and CDR2: SGHVS, FNYEAQ. CDR3 DNA: TGTGCCAGCAGTTCCTTAGCGGGGGGGCCAGATACGCAGTATTTT. Amino acid sequence: CASSSLAGGPDTQYF.

V usage is TRBV11-3 and J usage is TRBJ2-3; 14 bases fit TRBD2. Germline CDR1 is SGHNT and CDR2 is YENEEA. Trimming cost V 4 bases and J 11 bases; bases outside gene matches: 11. The CDR3 contains 16 residues. The CDR3 is CASSSGRLAGGIRQYF. DNA for the CDR3: TGTGCCAGCAGCTCCGGTAGACTAGCGGGGGGGATACGGCAGTATTTT.

CDR3 in amino acids: CASRTGDINQPQHF. CDR3 in DNA: TGTGCCAGTAGAACCGGTGACATTAATCAGCCCCAGCATTTT. The J gene is TRBJ1-5, the V gene TRBV19; no clear D. Germline lookup yields CDR1 LNHDA and CDR2 SQIVND (reference sequence). This CDR3 has 14 residues. Between the trimmed V and J ends, which lost 6 bases and 4 bases, there was a span of 13 bases.

The chain carries TRBV9 and TRBJ2-3; tentative D call: TRBD2 (6 bases). The V end lost 3 bases, the J end lost 0 bases, and 11 bases lay between the germline ends. The germline CDR1 and CDR2 sequences are SGDLS and YYNGEE. This CDR3 comprises 15 residues. CDR3 DNA sequence: TGTGCCAGCAGCGAAACCGGACTAAGCACAGATACGCAGTATTTT. Residues: CASSETGLSTDTQYF.

The CDR3 reads CASSRAWVGSSYNEQFF. The CDR3 DNA reads as TGTGCCAGCAGCCGGGCGTGGGTGGGGAGCTCCTACAATGAGCAGTTCTTC. The rearrangement uses TRBV28 and TRBJ2-1; TRBD2 might be the D (5 bases). V lost 6 bases and J lost 0, with 18 bases in between. Germline V gives CDR1 MDHEN, CDR2 SYDVKM. This CDR3 is 17 amino acids long.

This clone showed up just once. The chain combines TRBV7-9 with TRBJ2-1; no clear D. V dropped 4 bases and J dropped 2 bases, with 18 bases sitting between them. The CDR3 is 17 residues long. Germline V gene lookup returns CDR1 SEHNR and CDR2 FQNEAQ (reference sequence). CDR3 in amino acids: CASSSTPAPRPYNEQFF. CDR3 DNA sequence: TGTGCCAGCAGCTCCACTCCCGCCCCTCGCCCCTACAATGAGCAGTTCTTC.

The chain employs TRBV6-5 and TRBJ1-1, with 8 positions matching TRBD1. Per the germline V gene, CDR1 is MNHEY and CDR2 is SVGAGI. V trimming: 7 bases; J trimming: 1 base; junction bases outside the gene matches: 2. The CDR3 is 13 residues long. For the CDR3, the DNA is TGTGCCAGCATCCAGGGGGCGAACACTGAAGCTTTCTTT. This sequence encodes CASIQGANTEAFF.

J is TRBJ1-5 and V is TRBV3-1 (or the pseudogene TRBV3-2); 10 bases match TRBD1. V was clipped by 2 bases and J by 4 bases; unmatched bases: 2. This CDR3 spans 15 amino acids. Germline V gene lookup returns CDR1 LGHDT and CDR2 YNNKEL (reference sequence). This CDR3 reads CASSQRDRGNQPQHF. DNA for the CDR3: TGTGCCAGCAGCCAACGGGACAGGGGAAATCAGCCCCAGCATTTT.

The chain carries TRBV28 and TRBJ2-3; the match to TRBD2 covers 9 bases. The V gene end was trimmed by 2 bases and the J gene end by 5 bases; junction bases not matched to a gene: 14. CDR1 and CDR2 from the germline V gene are MDHEN and SYDVKM. The CDR3 contains 18 residues. CDR3 in amino acids: CASSLLLGSGRLGDTQYF. The DNA of the CDR3 is TGTGCCAGCAGTTTACTCTTAGGAAGCGGGAGGTTAGGAGATACGCAGTATTTT.

The chain recombines TRBV9 with TRBJ1-3, with D possibly TRBD1 on 6 matching bases. The germline CDR1 and CDR2 sequences are SGDLS and YYNGEE. Between the trimmed V and J ends, which lost 0 bases and 3 bases, there was a span of 13 bases. CDR3 length: 16 residues. The CDR3 loop reads CASSVGGGGLGNTIYF. CDR3 DNA: TGTGCCAGCAGCGTAGGAGGCGGGGGCCTTGGAAACACCATATATTTT.

The V gene is TRBV2, the J gene TRBJ2-5; 7 bases match TRBD2. Unmatched junction bases numbered 8, after V lost 6 bases and J lost 4 bases. The germline gives CDR1 SNHLY, CDR2 FYNNEI. The CDR3 covers 14 residues. DNA for the CDR3: TGTGCCAGCAGGGATATTAGCGGGTTAGAGACCCAGTACTTC. Its protein is CASRDISGLETQYF.

CDR3 coding DNA: TGCAGTGCTAGTCGGCCGGGAGGAGAGACCCAGTACTTC. Encoded protein: CSASRPGGETQYF. The rearrangement joins TRBV20-1 to TRBJ2-5; 7 positions match TRBD2. This CDR3 is built from 13 residues. The V gene's germline CDR1 is DFQATT and CDR2 SNEGSKA (reference sequence). After removal of 3 bases from V and 4 bases from J, the junction contained 5 bases not matched to a gene.

The genes are TRBV19 and TRBJ2-7; TRBD1 might be the D (5 bases). Germline V CDR1 and CDR2: LNHDA, SQIVND (reference sequence). The CDR3 has 13 residues. V was clipped by 2 bases and J by 2 bases, with 7 bases between them. The DNA of the CDR3 is TGTGCCAGTAGTATACAAGGGGCCTACGAGCAGTACTTC. The encoded protein is CASSIQGAYEQYF.

This clone appeared a single time. The chain combines TRBV4-1 with TRBJ1-4; D call uncertain. The CDR3 loop spans 16 amino acids. V was pared by 2 bases and J by 7 bases, with 17 bases between. Germline V gene data show CDR1 as MGHRA and CDR2 as YSYEKL. CDR3 loop: CASSQTVARLREKLFF. The CDR3 DNA is TGCGCCAGCAGCCAAACTGTGGCCAGGCTCCGTGAAAAACTGTTTTTT.

As concerns this clone: One junction end does not reproduce the germline sequence, and a read error may be involved. This chain connects TRBV7-7 to TRBJ2-5, with 7 nucleotides matching TRBD1. Germline V gene lookup returns CDR1 SSHAT and CDR2 FNYEAQ (reference sequence). There are 14 residues in the CDR3. CDR3 sequence: CASSNRQGLETQYF. Written as DNA, the CDR3 is TGTGCTAGCAGTAACCGACAGGGTTTAGAGACCCAGTACTTC.

The chain joins TRBV4-1 to TRBJ2-1; TRBD2 matches 8 bases. Unmatched junction bases numbered 5, after V lost 0 bases and J lost 4 bases. Germline-derived CDR1 and CDR2 are MGHRA and YSYEKL. This CDR3 comprises 16 residues. The chain's CDR3 is CASSQDPAGVYNEQFF. The CDR3 DNA sequence: TGCGCCAGCAGCCAAGATCCAGCGGGAGTATACAATGAGCAGTTCTTC.